This T cell receptor (beta chain) came from a study of HIV-infected patients and healthy controls. Overall study findings and caveats: MAIT alpha-chain CDR3s were frequent in healthy controls, depleted in HIV+. Untreated HIV+ repertoires had roughly threefold fewer distinct CDR3s and lower Shannon diversity than healthy controls.

By sample share, this clonotype is medium-sized. Its antigen is as yet unknown. No cell fractionation was done, so the repertoire covers all unsorted peripheral blood T cells. About 480 ng RNA was reverse transcribed with alpha and beta constant-region primers. Using multiplexing indices, alpha and beta chain libraries were generated apart by chain-specific third strand synthesis. A single primer pair per chain amplified all rearrangements, with per-molecule barcodes. Second strand synthesis was primed from the SP2 site. TCRdb processed the 5' RACE reads anew with MiXCR; each CDR3 protein has one entry. The table has some 9,300 distinct CDR3 sequences, about 10% seen once. The V end was cut by 1 base, the J end by 10 bases, with 9 bases between. There are 12 residues in the CDR3. The germline CDR1 and CDR2 sequences are MGHRA and YSYEKL.

The material was blood, obtained before antiretroviral therapy. The clonotype comes from an adult with HIV infection. The chain uses TRBV4-1 and TRBJ2-3; a possible D gene is TRBD2 (6 bases). CDR3 amino acids: CASSQVREAQYF. CDR3 nucleotide sequence: TGCGCCAGCAGCCAAGTCAGGGAGGCGCAGTATTTT.